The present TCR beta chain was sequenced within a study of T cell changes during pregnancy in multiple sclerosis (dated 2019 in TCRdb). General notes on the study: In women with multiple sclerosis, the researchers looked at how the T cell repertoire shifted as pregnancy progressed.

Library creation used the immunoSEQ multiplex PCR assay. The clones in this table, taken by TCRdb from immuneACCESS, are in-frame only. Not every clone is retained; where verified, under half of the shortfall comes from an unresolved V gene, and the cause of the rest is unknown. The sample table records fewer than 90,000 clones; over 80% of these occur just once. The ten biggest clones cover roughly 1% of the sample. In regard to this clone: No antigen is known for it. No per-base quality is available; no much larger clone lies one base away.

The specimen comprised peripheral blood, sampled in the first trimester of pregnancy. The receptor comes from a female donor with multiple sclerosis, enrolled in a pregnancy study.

The DNA reads TGCGCCAGCAGCGCGGCGGGCCCATCCTACGAGCAGTACTTC. Translated, this is CASSAAGPSYEQYF. The chain links TRBV5-1 with TRBJ2-7; TRBD2 is a weak D gene call, 5 bases matching. The CDR3 sequence holds 14 residues, the cysteine and phenylalanine included. The retained sequence is limited to the CDR3, 42 bases, with the frame set at the first base. The germline V gene specifies SGHRS as CDR1 and YFSETQ as CDR2. V loses 4 bases of germline sequence and J loses 1 base, and the interval between the two ends is 12 bases.